These T cell receptor beta chains were read from a single sample in a study of control samples from healthy donors and cancer patients. Profiled with immunoSEQ multiplex PCR; TCRdb holds only in-frame clones, not every one. The table includes fewer than 95,000 clones, more than 85% detected once. The sample was blood. Receptor source: a woman between 45 and 60 years old in good health. Both conserved end residues are part of each CDR3. A D gene is named only where the DNA matches it firmly. Rows give clone size only sometimes, using once, few, many, or a class for an expanded clone.

cdr3_length: 14; v_call: TRBV7-9; d_call: TRBD2; j_call: TRBJ2-1; clone_size: -; cdr3_aa: CASSSGTRGDEQFF; cdr3_nt: TGTGCCAGCAGCTCCGGGACGCGGGGGGATGAGCAGTTCTTC
cdr3_length: 12; v_call: TRBV28; d_call: -; j_call: TRBJ2-7; clone_size: -; cdr3_aa: CASPYVPYEQYF; cdr3_nt: TGTGCCAGTCCGTACGTCCCCTACGAGCAGTACTTC
cdr3_length: 14; v_call: TRBV5-6; d_call: -; j_call: TRBJ1-3; clone_size: -; cdr3_aa: CASSLGGFGNTIYF; cdr3_nt: TGTGCCAGCAGCTTGGGGGGATTTGGAAACACCATATATTTT
cdr3_length: 21; v_call: TRBV18; d_call: TRBD1; j_call: TRBJ2-6; clone_size: few; cdr3_aa: CASSDAGTGGVGWSGANVLTF; cdr3_nt: TGTGCCAGCTCAGATGCCGGGACAGGGGGCGTCGGTTGGTCTGGGGCCAACGTCCTGACTTTC
cdr3_length: 13; v_call: TRBV7-2; d_call: -; j_call: TRBJ2-7; clone_size: -; cdr3_aa: CASSPGPIREQYF; cdr3_nt: TGTGCCAGCAGCCCCGGCCCCATCCGCGAGCAGTACTTC
cdr3_length: 14; v_call: TRBV28; d_call: -; j_call: TRBJ2-7; clone_size: -; cdr3_aa: CASARTVILHEQYF; cdr3_nt: TGTGCCAGCGCCCGGACAGTGATTCTTCACGAGCAGTACTTC
cdr3_length: 15; v_call: TRBV11-3; d_call: -; j_call: TRBJ1-3; clone_size: -; cdr3_aa: CASSFKGGSGNTIYF; cdr3_nt: TGTGCCAGCAGCTTCAAGGGCGGAAGTGGAAACACCATATATTTT
cdr3_length: 16; v_call: TRBV7-2; d_call: -; j_call: TRBJ2-7; clone_size: -; cdr3_aa: CASSLAGSRAFNEQYF; cdr3_nt: TGTGCCAGCAGCTTAGCTGGGAGCCGGGCGTTCAACGAGCAGTACTTC
cdr3_length: 12; v_call: TRBV3-1/TRBV3-2; d_call: -; j_call: TRBJ2-1; clone_size: -; cdr3_aa: CASGNLRGEQFF; cdr3_nt: TGTGCCAGCGGCAATTTGCGGGGTGAGCAGTTCTTC
cdr3_length: 12; v_call: TRBV2; d_call: -; j_call: TRBJ2-5; clone_size: -; cdr3_aa: CASRQGRETQYF; cdr3_nt: TGTGCCAGCAGACAGGGAAGAGAGACCCAGTACTTC
cdr3_length: 13; v_call: TRBV5-1; d_call: -; j_call: TRBJ1-1; clone_size: once; cdr3_aa: CASSLARNTEAFF; cdr3_nt: TGCGCCAGCAGCTTGGCACGGAACACTGAAGCTTTCTTT
cdr3_length: 15; v_call: TRBV2; d_call: TRBD1; j_call: TRBJ2-5; clone_size: -; cdr3_aa: CASRKRDRGLETQYF; cdr3_nt: TGTGCCAGCAGGAAACGAGACAGGGGGCTGGAGACCCAGTACTTC
cdr3_length: 12; v_call: TRBV5-1; d_call: -; j_call: TRBJ2-5; clone_size: -; cdr3_aa: CASSPPGETQYF; cdr3_nt: TGCGCCAGCAGCCCACCAGGAGAGACCCAGTACTTC
cdr3_length: 14; v_call: TRBV11-2; d_call: TRBD2; j_call: TRBJ2-7; clone_size: once; cdr3_aa: CASRDTLKAGEQYF; cdr3_nt: TGTGCCAGCAGAGACACCCTCAAAGCGGGGGAGCAGTACTTC
cdr3_length: 14; v_call: TRBV28; d_call: -; j_call: TRBJ1-2; clone_size: -; cdr3_aa: CASSFRASFYGYTF; cdr3_nt: TGTGCCAGCAGTTTTAGGGCCAGCTTCTATGGCTACACCTTC
cdr3_length: 16; v_call: TRBV7-7; d_call: -; j_call: TRBJ2-2; clone_size: once; cdr3_aa: CASSARRTQNTGELFF; cdr3_nt: TGTGCCAGCAGCGCCCGGAGGACACAGAACACCGGGGAGCTGTTTTTT
cdr3_length: 17; v_call: TRBV7-2; d_call: TRBD2; j_call: TRBJ2-3; clone_size: -; cdr3_aa: CASSLDGTSGGTDTQYF; cdr3_nt: TGTGCCAGCAGCTTAGACGGCACTAGCGGGGGGACAGATACGCAGTATTTT
cdr3_length: 16; v_call: TRBV5-6; d_call: -; j_call: TRBJ2-3; clone_size: -; cdr3_aa: CASSLALQTSTDTQYF; cdr3_nt: TGTGCCAGCAGCTTGGCACTCCAGACTAGCACAGATACGCAGTATTTT
cdr3_length: 13; v_call: TRBV18; d_call: -; j_call: TRBJ1-1; clone_size: -; cdr3_aa: CASSQTENTEAFF; cdr3_nt: TGTGCCAGCTCCCAGACGGAGAACACTGAAGCTTTCTTT
cdr3_length: 14; v_call: TRBV7-2; d_call: -; j_call: TRBJ1-4; clone_size: -; cdr3_aa: CASSLEGTREKLFF; cdr3_nt: TGTGCCAGCAGCTTAGAGGGTACTAGAGAAAAACTGTTTTTT
cdr3_length: 16; v_call: TRBV4-3; d_call: -; j_call: TRBJ2-6; clone_size: once; cdr3_aa: CASSQVGGTGANVLTF; cdr3_nt: TGCGCCAGCAGCCAAGTCGGGGGAACAGGGGCCAACGTCCTGACTTTC
cdr3_length: 16; v_call: TRBV7-7; d_call: TRBD2; j_call: TRBJ2-5; clone_size: -; cdr3_aa: CASSFTGTSGRETQYF; cdr3_nt: TGTGCTAGCAGCTTTACCGGGACTAGCGGGAGGGAGACCCAGTACTTC
cdr3_length: 15; v_call: TRBV4-2; d_call: TRBD2; j_call: TRBJ2-2; clone_size: -; cdr3_aa: CASSHGGGRTGELFF; cdr3_nt: TGTGCCAGCTCCCATGGGGGAGGGCGAACCGGGGAGCTGTTTTTT
cdr3_length: 15; v_call: TRBV2; d_call: TRBD1; j_call: TRBJ1-4; clone_size: -; cdr3_aa: CASSLQGYANEKLFF; cdr3_nt: TGTGCCAGCAGCCTACAGGGGTATGCTAATGAAAAACTGTTTTTT
cdr3_length: 11; v_call: TRBV5-1; d_call: -; j_call: TRBJ2-5; clone_size: -; cdr3_aa: CASRLEETQYF; cdr3_nt: TGCGCCAGCAGATTAGAAGAGACCCAGTACTTC
cdr3_length: 17; v_call: TRBV7-2; d_call: -; j_call: TRBJ2-6; clone_size: -; cdr3_aa: CASSLARFSPGANVLTF; cdr3_nt: TGTGCCAGCAGCTTAGCTCGATTCTCTCCCGGGGCCAACGTCCTGACTTTC
cdr3_length: 15; v_call: TRBV19; d_call: -; j_call: TRBJ1-2; clone_size: -; cdr3_aa: CASSHPGGNNYGYTF; cdr3_nt: TGTGCCAGTAGCCACCCCGGGGGGAATAACTATGGCTACACCTTC
cdr3_length: 14; v_call: TRBV7-2; d_call: TRBD2; j_call: TRBJ2-7; clone_size: -; cdr3_aa: CASSPGGLAYEQYF; cdr3_nt: TGTGCCAGCAGCCCCGGGGGGTTGGCCTACGAGCAGTACTTC
cdr3_length: 15; v_call: TRBV7-8; d_call: TRBD2; j_call: TRBJ2-2; clone_size: few; cdr3_aa: CASSLTSVNTGELFF; cdr3_nt: TGTGCCAGCAGCTTGACTAGCGTGAACACCGGGGAGCTGTTTTTT
cdr3_length: 16; v_call: TRBV19; d_call: TRBD2; j_call: TRBJ2-1; clone_size: -; cdr3_aa: CASSMIASGVYNEQFF; cdr3_nt: TGTGCCAGTAGTATGATTGCTAGCGGAGTTTACAATGAGCAGTTCTTC
cdr3_length: 15; v_call: TRBV11-2; d_call: TRBD1; j_call: TRBJ2-7; clone_size: -; cdr3_aa: CASSFRQGANYEQYF; cdr3_nt: TGTGCCAGCAGCTTTCGACAGGGGGCAAACTACGAGCAGTACTTC
cdr3_length: 14; v_call: TRBV28; d_call: -; j_call: TRBJ2-2; clone_size: -; cdr3_aa: CASSGLANTGELFF; cdr3_nt: TGTGCCAGCAGCGGGCTGGCGAACACCGGGGAGCTGTTTTTT
cdr3_length: 13; v_call: TRBV6-5; d_call: -; j_call: TRBJ2-1; clone_size: -; cdr3_aa: CASSYGVIEEQFF; cdr3_nt: TGTGCCAGCAGTTATGGGGTGATAGAGGAGCAGTTCTTC
cdr3_length: 18; v_call: TRBV15; d_call: TRBD1; j_call: TRBJ1-4; clone_size: -; cdr3_aa: CATSRVATTGGRVEKLFF; cdr3_nt: TGTGCCACCAGCAGAGTAGCCACCACAGGGGGCCGAGTTGAAAAACTGTTTTTT
cdr3_length: 15; v_call: TRBV19; d_call: -; j_call: TRBJ1-1; clone_size: once; cdr3_aa: CASSVGGSLTTEAFF; cdr3_nt: TGTGCCAGTTCAGTTGGGGGGTCTCTGACCACTGAAGCTTTCTTT